The next 5 T cell receptor beta chains were all read from a single sample in a study of T cell responses to AZD1222 COVID-19 vaccine. The assay was immunoSEQ multiplex PCR, and TCRdb's table has in-frame clones only and misses some. Here the sample spans about 96,000 clones, 90% being singletons. The source material was peripheral blood, sampled on day 0 of AZD1222 vaccination. These receptors all come from an adult in good health.

Written as DNA, the CDR3 is TGTGCCAGCAGGACCGGGACTGTTAATGAAAAACTGTTTTTT. It codes for CASRTGTVNEKLFF. V and J are TRBV7-9 and TRBJ1-4; D possibly corresponds to TRBD1 (5 bases). The germline V gene has CDR1 SEHNR and CDR2 FQNEAQ (reference sequence). V lost 6 bases, J lost 4 bases, and 12 bases lay in between. The CDR3 spans 14 residues.

CDR3 region: CASSSLAGGANEQYF. The DNA for the CDR3 is TGTGCCAGCAGCTCACTAGCGGGGGGGGCTAATGAGCAGTACTTC. The rearrangement links TRBV7-2 to TRBJ2-7; 13 nucleotides match TRBD2. Trimming cost V 4 bases and J 7 bases; bases outside gene matches: 7. The length of the CDR3 is 15 residues. CDR1 SGHTA and CDR2 FQGNSA come from the germline V gene.

The V gene is TRBV7-9, the J gene TRBJ1-6; D is unclear. CDR3 length: 15 residues. Germline V lookup: CDR1 SEHNR, CDR2 FQNEAQ (reference sequence). V dropped 3 bases and J dropped 4 bases, with 10 bases sitting between them. The chain's CDR3 is CASSLDLEYNSPLHF. CDR3 nucleotide sequence: TGTGCCAGCAGCTTGGACCTGGAGTATAATTCACCCCTCCACTTT.

This chain joins TRBV24-1 and TRBJ2-7, with D uncertain. V was trimmed by 9 bases and J by 3 bases, leaving 14 bases between them. CDR1 is KGHDR and CDR2 is SFDVKD in the germline V gene. This CDR3 region has 13 residues. The CDR3 region is CATAAQGSYEQYF. The CDR3 nucleotides are TGTGCCACCGCCGCCCAAGGAAGCTACGAGCAGTACTTC.

The J gene is TRBJ2-5, the V gene TRBV6-5; 8 positions match TRBD1. The germline V gene encodes CDR1 MNHEY and CDR2 SVGAGI. With V trimmed by 10 bases and J by 5 bases, 9 bases remained unmatched. This CDR3 is 13 amino acids long. The CDR3 bases are TGTGCCACCAGGAGGACAGGGAGGGAGACCCAGTACTTC. This gives the protein CATRRTGRETQYF.